This record concerns one T cell receptor (beta chain) sequence. Its antigen is still unknown. This CDR3 region has 15 residues. Germline V gene data show CDR1 as SGHRS and CDR2 as YFSETQ. These data are taken from a study of T cells expressing NK-cell markers. Turning to the study itself: Within the sequenced cohort of eight donors, seven exhibited HCMV seropositivity and one was seronegative.

One entry per CDR3 protein, without DNA, is what TCRdb gives after re-calling the 5' RACE reads. The sample has 400,000 to 550,000 distinct CDR3 sequences; the top ten hold under 7.5%. Findings and limits, study-wide: In a handful of donors, dominant clonotypes made up 28.3-60.1% of CD3+CD56-NKG2C+ cells.

The receptor comes from a woman aged 18-70 years in good health. This rearrangement joins TRBV5-1 to TRBJ2-1; the D gene TCRdb calls, TRBD1, cannot be checked with no DNA. The sample comprised blood T cells: a sorted CD56 or NKG2C T cell subset, CD4+ or CD8+ T cells, or bulk PBMC T cells (not recorded which). The CDR3 here is CASSLGPGAYNEQFF.